This T cell receptor (beta chain) appears in the sequencing data of a study of blood T cells in healthy people across ages. Then a second PCR, running roughly 7 to 11 cycles, was carried out with a sample-barcoded 5' primer and a J-beta primer mix. TCRdb reprocessed the 5' RACE reads via MiXCR and lists one record per CDR3 protein. The sample has around 870,000 distinct CDR3 sequences; roughly 26% are singletons. This clonotype was counted at least ten times. The antigen remains undetermined. Study results and limitations: While age rose, TCR beta diversity per million T cells dropped in a roughly linear way.

Germline loops: CDR1 SGHTA, CDR2 FQGNSA. Trimming cost V 6 bases and J 6 bases, with 15 bases left between them. This CDR3 has 14 amino acids. The clonotype was recovered from a woman older than 75 in good health. The sequencing input was blood. The rearrangement links TRBV7-2 to TRBJ2-4; D may correspond to TRBD1 or TRBD2 (7 bases each). The CDR3 DNA follows: TGTGCCAGCAGTTCGACAGGGAGGGCAAACATTCAGTACTTC. Translated, it gives CASSSTGRANIQYF.